This passage covers 31 T cell receptor beta chains from one sample sequenced in a study of blood T cell repertoires in COVID-19 (dated by TCRdb to about 2020). Libraries were made using the immunoSEQ multiplex PCR assay. The immuneACCESS repertoire file appears here via TCRdb, limited to in-frame rearrangements. These files lack a portion of the clones; in checked studies, under half of the deficit traces to unresolved V genes, and the cause of the others is not known. Recorded for this sample are some 120,000 clones; roughly 90% of them occurred a single time. Around 2.1% of the sample comes from the top ten. Material for sequencing was peripheral blood. Receptors were obtained from a man in his forties or fifties with COVID-19, enrolled during active disease.

The J gene is TRBJ1-1, the V gene TRBV7-9, with a tentative D call TRBD1 (5 bases). Germline V gene sequence: CDR1 SEHNR, CDR2 FQNEAQ (reference sequence). The CDR3 extends over 14 amino acids. V was pared by 2 bases and J by 6 bases, with 13 bases between. The CDR3 reads CASSLLGLGAEAFF. CDR3 coding DNA: TGTGCCAGCAGCTTATTAGGGCTAGGGGCTGAAGCTTTCTTT.

This rearrangement joins TRBV5-1 to TRBJ2-5, with TRBD1 identical over 10 bases. This CDR3 has 15 amino acids. J was trimmed by 2 bases and V by 7 bases; bases with no gene match: 8. Germline V gene data show CDR1 as SGHRS and CDR2 as YFSETQ. CDR3 nucleotides: TGCGCCAGCGGCCTAAGGGACAGGGGTCAAGAGACCCAGTACTTC. The encoded protein is CASGLRDRGQETQYF. Full variable domain (rest looked up from reference TRBV5-1 and TRBJ2-5): KAGVTQTPRYLIKTRGQQVTLSCSPISGHRSVSWYQQTPGQGLQFLFEYFSETQRNKGNFPGRFSGRQFSNSRSEMNVSTLELGDSALYLCASGLRDRGQETQYFGPGTRLLVL.

In this sample, this clone turned up once. The genes are TRBV4-2 and TRBJ2-3; 9 bases fit TRBD2. Germline loops: CDR1 LGHNA, CDR2 YNFKEQ. The CDR3 is 15 residues long. The ends lost 5 bases at V and 2 bases at J; junction bases unmatched: 5. The CDR3 region is CASSATSGNTDTQYF. CDR3 coding DNA: TGTGCCAGCAGCGCGACTAGCGGAAACACAGATACGCAGTATTTT.

The chain has TRBV5-1 and TRBJ2-5, with D unclear. Trimming removed 0 bases at V and 3 bases at J, with 3 bases between. The CDR3 extends over 12 amino acids. Germline V gene data show CDR1 as SGHRS and CDR2 as YFSETQ. The CDR3 protein is CASSLDKETQYF. CDR3 DNA sequence: TGCGCCAGCAGCTTGGATAAAGAGACCCAGTACTTC.

This rearrangement joins TRBV9 to TRBJ2-3; 7 bases match TRBD2. V lost 0 bases and J lost 4; bases outside the gene matches: 8. The CDR3 runs 16 residues. Germline-derived CDR1 and CDR2 are SGDLS and YYNGEE. This CDR3 reads CASSVVGAGISDTQYF. CDR3 in DNA: TGTGCCAGCAGCGTAGTAGGAGCGGGAATATCAGATACGCAGTATTTT.

The rearrangement joins TRBV6-6 to TRBJ1-5; 7 bases line up with TRBD1. V trimming: 5 bases; J trimming: 7 bases; junction bases outside the gene matches: 8. Germline-derived CDR1 and CDR2 are MNHNY and SVGAGI (reference sequence). This CDR3 contains 14 residues. CDR3 nucleotides: TGTGCCAGCAGTAAGAAACAGGGGTCCCAGCCCCAGCATTTT. As protein: CASSKKQGSQPQHF.

This chain connects TRBV18 to TRBJ1-5; D uncertain. This CDR3 spans 14 amino acids. Trimming removed 4 bases at V and 9 bases at J, with 16 bases between. Germline V CDR1 and CDR2: KGHSH, LQKENI. This chain's CDR3 is CASSLKPPDSPQHF. The CDR3 nucleotides are TGTGCCAGCTCACTTAAACCGCCGGACTCGCCCCAGCATTTT.

The J gene is TRBJ2-3, the V gene TRBV10-2; 9 positions match TRBD2. The CDR3 totals 17 residues. J lost 6 bases, V lost 0 bases, and 10 bases had no gene match. CDR1 and CDR2 from the germline V gene are WSHSY and SAAADI. In nucleotides, the CDR3 is TGCGCCAGCAGTGAGTCCGTCTGGCGGGAGGGCCCGGATACGCAGTATTTT. Residues: CASSESVWREGPDTQYF.

The chain employs TRBV11-1 and TRBJ1-1; D not certain. Trimming cost V 2 bases and J 1 base, with 5 bases left between them. The CDR3 is 13 amino acids. Germline values: CDR1 SGHAT, CDR2 FQDESV (reference sequence). CDR3 in amino acids: CASSLSKNTEAFF. The CDR3 region has the DNA TGTGCCAGCAGCTTAAGCAAGAACACTGAAGCTTTCTTT. Full variable domain (missing parts from reference TRBV11-1 and TRBJ1-1): EAEVAQSPRYKITEKSQAVAFWCDPISGHATLYWYRQILGQGPELLVQFQDESVVDDSQLPKDRFSAERLKGVDSTLKIQPAELGDSAMYLCASSLSKNTEAFFGQGTRLTVV.

This chain uses TRBV7-8 with TRBJ2-3; D might be TRBD1 (6 bases). The CDR3 spans 18 residues. Germline values: CDR1 SGHVS, CDR2 FQNEAQ. The V gene lost 1 base and the J gene lost 7 bases, with 24 bases spanning the gap. The CDR3: CASSLERGSLIVTNTQYF. The CDR3 nucleotides are TGTGCCAGCAGCTTAGAGAGGGGGAGTTTAATTGTTACAAATACGCAGTATTTT. The whole variable domain, filled in from reference TRBV7-8 and TRBJ2-3, reads GAGVSQSPRYKVAKRGQDVALRCDPISGHVSLFWYQQALGQGPEFLTYFQNEAQLDKSGLPSDRFFAERPEGSVSTLKIQRTQQEDSAVYLCASSLERGSLIVTNTQYFGPGTRLTVL.

The genes are TRBV19 and TRBJ2-2, with 7 bases lining up with TRBD2. The V gene's germline CDR1 is LNHDA and CDR2 SQIVND (reference sequence). This CDR3 is built from 15 residues. Trimming at V came to 4 bases and at J to 7 bases, leaving 9 bases not matched to a gene. This CDR3 reads CASSNGEGLIGELFF. The CDR3 DNA reads TGTGCCAGTAGTAACGGGGAGGGCCTGATCGGGGAGCTGTTTTTT.

The chain links TRBV28 to TRBJ1-1, with a tentative D call TRBD1 (5 bases). Per the germline V gene, CDR1 is MDHEN and CDR2 is SYDVKM. The CDR3 runs 16 residues. V was shortened by 3 bases and J by 2 bases, with 16 bases between the two germline ends. The CDR3 DNA sequence: TGTGCCAGCAGTTTCCCTCCGGGGGGGGGAAACACTGAAGCTTTCTTT. This sequence encodes CASSFPPGGGNTEAFF.

The chain links TRBV10-3 to TRBJ2-7; D is perhaps TRBD2 (6 bases). With 10 bases removed from V and 0 bases from J, the gap between germline ends came to 16 bases. Germline CDR1 reads ENHRY; CDR2 reads SYGVKD. CDR3 length: 14 amino acids. Written as DNA, the CDR3 is TGTGCCACAAAGGAACTAGCCTCCTCCTACGAGCAGTACTTC. The encoded protein is CATKELASSYEQYF.

This clone was seen a single time. The V and J genes are TRBV14 and TRBJ2-3, with D possibly being TRBD2 (6 bases). Germline lookup yields CDR1 SGHDN and CDR2 FVKESK. The CDR3 runs to 14 residues. Deletions cut 1 base from V and 4 bases from J, with 9 bases between. The CDR3 DNA follows: TGTGCCAGCAGCCAAGCTAGCGTAGCAGATACGCAGTATTTT. This gives the protein CASSQASVADTQYF.

V and J are TRBV28 and TRBJ1-1; D uncertain. Trimming took off 6 bases at V and 1 base at J, with 9 bases between the two ends. The CDR3 is made up of 13 amino acids. Germline V gene sequence: CDR1 MDHEN, CDR2 SYDVKM. This CDR3 reads CASSANGNTEAFF. In nucleotides, the CDR3 is TGTGCCAGCAGCGCGAACGGGAACACTGAAGCTTTCTTT.

The rearrangement uses TRBV6-2 or TRBV6-3 and TRBJ2-1; D possibly corresponds to TRBD2 (6 bases). Germline V gene lookup returns CDR1 MNHEY and CDR2 SVGEGT. V was trimmed by 0 bases and J by 0 bases, leaving 15 bases between them. The CDR3 sequence is 18 residues long. The CDR3 nucleotides read TGTGCCAGCAGTTACTCGACCTTGTTGACTAGCTCCTACAATGAGCAGTTCTTC. As protein: CASSYSTLLTSSYNEQFF.

This clone has only a few counts. The CDR3 sequence is CASSYRGPVYTF. The CDR3 DNA sequence: TGTGCCAGCAGTTACAGGGGGCCCGTCTACACCTTC. This sequence joins TRBV2 and TRBJ1-2, with 9 bases lining up with TRBD1. Germline V lookup: CDR1 SNHLY, CDR2 FYNNEI. This CDR3 comprises 12 residues. Losses at the gene ends were 5 bases for V and 10 bases for J; bases not matched to a gene: 5. Looking up the rest from reference TRBV2 and TRBJ1-2 gives the full variable domain: EPEVTQTPSHQVTQMGQEVILRCVPISNHLYFYWYRQILGQKVEFLVSFYNNEISEKSEIFDDQFSVERPDGSNFTLKIRSTKLEDSAMYFCASSYRGPVYTFGSGTRLTVV.

This chain uses TRBV7-9 with TRBJ2-7; 7 nucleotides line up with TRBD1. CDR3 length: 15 amino acids. V was pared by 1 base and J by 5 bases, with 8 bases of the junction left unmatched. Germline V lookup: CDR1 SEHNR, CDR2 FQNEAQ (reference sequence). In DNA form, the CDR3 reads TGTGCCAGCAGCTTAGAGGGGACAGTCATCGACGAGCAGTACTTC. Amino acids: CASSLEGTVIDEQYF.

The J gene is TRBJ2-7, the V gene TRBV6-6, with D perhaps matching TRBD2 (5 bases). Germline loops: CDR1 MNHNY, CDR2 SVGAGI (reference sequence). CDR3 length: 14 residues. Trimming left V 6 bases short and J 6 bases short, with 18 bases between. CDR3 DNA: TGTGCCAGCAGAAGGACGGGAATCGCCCCCGAGCAGTACTTC. This encodes CASRRTGIAPEQYF.

The chain carries TRBV3-1 (or the pseudogene TRBV3-2) and TRBJ2-5, with 8 bases aligning to TRBD1. Germline CDR1 reads LGHDT; CDR2 reads YNNKEL (reference sequence). The CDR3 is 16 residues long. V gave up 1 base and J gave up 5 bases; unmatched junction bases: 9. CDR3 amino acids: CASSQAQGAFKETQYF. DNA for the CDR3: TGTGCCAGCAGCCAAGCCCAGGGGGCTTTTAAGGAGACCCAGTACTTC.

The gene calls are TRBV5-1 and TRBJ2-3; perhaps TRBD1 as D (6 bases). The CDR3 extends over 14 amino acids. V dropped 4 bases and J dropped 9 bases, with 18 bases sitting between them. Germline assignment: CDR1 SGHRS and CDR2 YFSETQ. Here the CDR3 reads CASSEAQGLGTQYF. The CDR3 region has the DNA TGCGCCAGCAGCGAGGCGCAGGGGCTGGGAACGCAGTATTTT.

The chain carries TRBV6-2 or TRBV6-3 and TRBJ2-7; 7 nucleotides match TRBD1. Germline CDR1 MNHEY, CDR2 SVGEGT. This CDR3 contains 15 residues. V was clipped by 2 bases and J by 7 bases; unmatched bases: 11. The CDR3: CASSYQPEGAGEQYF. CDR3 nucleotides: TGTGCCAGCAGTTACCAGCCTGAGGGGGCAGGGGAGCAGTACTTC.

The CDR3 protein is CASSESGPQETQYF. In DNA, the CDR3 is TGCGCCAGCAGTGAGTCGGGCCCCCAAGAGACCCAGTACTTC. The chain couples TRBV10-2 to TRBJ2-5; D uncertain. V was clipped by 0 bases and J by 1 base, with 6 bases between them. CDR3 size: 14 residues. Germline CDR1 WSHSY, CDR2 SAAADI.

The CDR3 sequence: CASSSQGLGEQFF. Here the CDR3 DNA reads TGTGCCAGCTCATCGCAGGGACTTGGGGAGCAGTTCTTC. This sequence joins TRBV18 and TRBJ2-1, with a possible D match to TRBD2 (6 bases). Between the trimmed V and J ends, which lost 5 bases and 10 bases, there was a span of 15 bases. The CDR3 is 13 residues long. Germline-derived CDR1 and CDR2 are KGHSH and LQKENI.

This clone was recorded only once. The chain carries TRBV18 and TRBJ2-7, with a weak D call TRBD1 (6 bases). The CDR3 runs to 13 residues. V lost 1 base and J 3 bases, leaving 7 bases between the germline ends. Per the germline V gene, CDR1 is KGHSH and CDR2 is LQKENI. As DNA, the CDR3 is TGTGCCAGCTCACCACGACAGGACTACGAGCAGTACGTC. Translated, it gives CASSPRQDYEQYV.

The chain carries TRBV28 and TRBJ1-4; 7 bases are a match to TRBD1. V trimming: 5 bases; J trimming: 4 bases; junction bases outside the gene matches: 10. CDR3 length: 16 residues. Germline V gene lookup returns CDR1 MDHEN and CDR2 SYDVKM. CDR3 nucleotide sequence: TGTGCCAGCAGTACGAAGAGGGGGCAGGATAATGAAAAACTGTTTTTT. Protein sequence: CASSTKRGQDNEKLFF.

The V and J genes are TRBV11-2 and TRBJ2-1; 8 bases agree with TRBD2. The CDR3 has 15 residues. The ends lost 5 bases at V and 2 bases at J; junction bases unmatched: 5. Per germline, CDR1 SGHAT and CDR2 FQNNGV. The CDR3 DNA reads as TGTGCCAGCAGCCGAGGACTAGCTGCCTACAATGAGCAGTTCTTC. It codes for CASSRGLAAYNEQFF.

The chain has TRBV3-1 (or the pseudogene TRBV3-2) and TRBJ1-1; 11 bases agree with TRBD1. The junction had 7 bases not matched to a gene; V was cut back by 5 bases and J by 11 bases. The CDR3 is 13 residues long. The germline gives CDR1 LGHDT, CDR2 YNNKEL (reference sequence). CDR3 nucleotides: TGTGCCAGCAGCTGGACAGGGGGCGCCGGGGCTTTCTTT. It yields the protein CASSWTGGAGAFF.

The rearrangement links TRBV5-1 to TRBJ2-7; D possibly corresponds to TRBD1 (6 bases). V lost 0 bases to trimming and J lost 5 bases, with 9 bases between them. The CDR3 is made up of 13 amino acids. Germline V gene lookup returns CDR1 SGHRS and CDR2 YFSETQ. The CDR3 here is CASSLAQGNEQYF. The DNA for the CDR3 is TGCGCCAGCAGCTTGGCGCAGGGGAACGAGCAGTACTTC. The variable domain in full, completed from reference TRBV5-1 and TRBJ2-7, reads KAGVTQTPRYLIKTRGQQVTLSCSPISGHRSVSWYQQTPGQGLQFLFEYFSETQRNKGNFPGRFSGRQFSNSRSEMNVSTLELGDSALYLCASSLAQGNEQYFGPGTRLTVT.

J is TRBJ1-2 and V is TRBV7-9; 7 bases match TRBD1. Germline loops: CDR1 SEHNR, CDR2 FQNEAQ (reference sequence). This CDR3 comprises 14 residues. V lost 2 bases to trimming and J lost 3 bases; unmatched junction nucleotides: 3. The CDR3 region has the DNA TGTGCCAGCAGCTTACGACAGGGAGACTATGGCTACACCTTC. It specifies CASSLRQGDYGYTF.

The chain couples TRBV28 to TRBJ2-7; D is possibly TRBD2 (5 bases). Germline V gene data show CDR1 as MDHEN and CDR2 as SYDVKM. This CDR3 has 15 amino acids. V was trimmed by 5 bases and J by 0 bases, leaving 14 bases between them. CDR3 nucleotides: TGTGCCAGCAGTCTAGCCGGTTTTGTCTCCTACGAGCAGTACTTC. Residues: CASSLAGFVSYEQYF.